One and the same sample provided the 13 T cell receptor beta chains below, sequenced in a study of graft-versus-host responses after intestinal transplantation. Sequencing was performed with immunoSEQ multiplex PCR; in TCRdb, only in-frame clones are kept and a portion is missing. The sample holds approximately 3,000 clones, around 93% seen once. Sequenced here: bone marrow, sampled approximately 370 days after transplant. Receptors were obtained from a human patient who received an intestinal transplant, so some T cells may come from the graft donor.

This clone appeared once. CDR3 in DNA: TGTGCCAGCAGTTACTCTAGCGGGGAGCTCACAGATACGCAGTATTTT. This gives the protein CASSYSSGELTDTQYF. The gene calls are TRBV6-5 and TRBJ2-3; 8 bases fit TRBD2. Germline V gene data show CDR1 as MNHEY and CDR2 as SVGAGI. CDR3 length: 16 residues. V gave up 0 bases and J gave up 2 bases; unmatched junction bases: 4.

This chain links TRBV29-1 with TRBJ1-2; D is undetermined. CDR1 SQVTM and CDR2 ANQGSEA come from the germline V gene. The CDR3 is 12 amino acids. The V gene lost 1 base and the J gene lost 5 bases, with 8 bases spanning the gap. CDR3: CSVEGQDYGYTF. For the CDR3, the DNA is TGCAGCGTTGAAGGGCAGGATTATGGCTACACCTTC. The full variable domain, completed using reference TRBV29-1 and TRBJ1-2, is SAVISQKPSRDICQRGTSLTIQCQVDSQVTMMFWYRQQPGQSLTLIATANQGSEATYESGFVIDKFPISRPNLTFSTLTVSNMSPEDSSIYLCSVEGQDYGYTFGSGTRLTVV.

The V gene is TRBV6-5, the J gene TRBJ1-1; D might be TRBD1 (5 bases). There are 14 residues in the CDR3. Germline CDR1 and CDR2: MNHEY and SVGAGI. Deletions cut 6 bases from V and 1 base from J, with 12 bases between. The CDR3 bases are TGTGCCAGCAGCCCAGCGGGGGAGAACACTGAAGCTTTCTTT. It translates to CASSPAGENTEAFF.

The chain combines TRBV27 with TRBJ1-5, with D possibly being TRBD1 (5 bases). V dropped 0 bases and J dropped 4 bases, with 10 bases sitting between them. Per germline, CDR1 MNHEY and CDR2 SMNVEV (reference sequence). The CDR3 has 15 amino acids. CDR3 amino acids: CASSLSGWGNQPQHF. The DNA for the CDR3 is TGTGCCAGCAGTTTATCCGGATGGGGGAATCAGCCCCAGCATTTT.

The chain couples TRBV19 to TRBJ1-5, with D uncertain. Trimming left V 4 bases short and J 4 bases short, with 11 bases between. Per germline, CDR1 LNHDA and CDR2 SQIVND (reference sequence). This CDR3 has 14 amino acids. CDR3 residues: CASSRRDGNQPQHF. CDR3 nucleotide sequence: TGTGCCAGTAGTAGGCGAGACGGGAATCAGCCCCAGCATTTT.

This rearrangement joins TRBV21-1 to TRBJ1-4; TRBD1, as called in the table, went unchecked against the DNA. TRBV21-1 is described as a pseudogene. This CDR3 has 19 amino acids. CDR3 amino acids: CASSKGGTGGFATNEKLFF. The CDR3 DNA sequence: TGTGCCAGCAGCAAAGGGGGGACAGGGGGCTTTGCAACTAATGAAAAACTGTTTTTT.

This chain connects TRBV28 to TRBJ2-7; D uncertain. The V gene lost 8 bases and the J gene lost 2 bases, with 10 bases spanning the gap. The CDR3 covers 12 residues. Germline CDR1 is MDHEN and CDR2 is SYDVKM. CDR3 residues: CASVSVPYEQYF. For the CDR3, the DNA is TGTGCCAGCGTAAGTGTTCCCTACGAGCAGTACTTC.

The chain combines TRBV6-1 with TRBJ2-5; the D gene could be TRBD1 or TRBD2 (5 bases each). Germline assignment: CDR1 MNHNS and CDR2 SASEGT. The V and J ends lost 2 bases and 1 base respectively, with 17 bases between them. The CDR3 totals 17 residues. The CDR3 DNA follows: TGTGCCAGCAGTGAATGGGGACCCCCGGGGTCCCAAGAGACCCAGTACTTC. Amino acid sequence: CASSEWGPPGSQETQYF.

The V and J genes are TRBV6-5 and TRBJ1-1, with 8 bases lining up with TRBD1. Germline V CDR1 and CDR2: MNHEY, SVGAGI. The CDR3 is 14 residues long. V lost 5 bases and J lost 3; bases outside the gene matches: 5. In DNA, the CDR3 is TGTGCCAGCAGTGTTACAGGGGGGGACACTGAAGCTTTCTTT. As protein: CASSVTGGDTEAFF.

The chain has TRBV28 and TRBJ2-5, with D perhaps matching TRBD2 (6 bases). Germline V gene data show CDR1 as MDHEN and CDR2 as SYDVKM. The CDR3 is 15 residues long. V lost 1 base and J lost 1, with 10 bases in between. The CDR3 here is CASSLLGGLQETQYF. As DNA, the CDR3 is TGTGCCAGCAGTTTATTGGGAGGTCTCCAAGAGACCCAGTACTTC.

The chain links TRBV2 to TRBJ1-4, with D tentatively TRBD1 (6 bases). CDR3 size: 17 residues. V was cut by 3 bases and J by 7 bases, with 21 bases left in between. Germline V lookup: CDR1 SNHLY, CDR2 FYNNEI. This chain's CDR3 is CASSDLVIGGEGEKLFF. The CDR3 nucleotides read TGTGCCAGCAGTGATTTAGTGATAGGGGGGGAAGGTGAAAAACTGTTTTTT.

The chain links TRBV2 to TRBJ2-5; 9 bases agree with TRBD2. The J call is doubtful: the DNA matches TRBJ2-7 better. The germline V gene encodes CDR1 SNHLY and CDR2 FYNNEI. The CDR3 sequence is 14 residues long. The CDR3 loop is CASSEGGGAYEQYF. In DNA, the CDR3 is TGTGCCAGCAGTGAGGGCGGGGGGGCCTACGAGCAGTACTTC.

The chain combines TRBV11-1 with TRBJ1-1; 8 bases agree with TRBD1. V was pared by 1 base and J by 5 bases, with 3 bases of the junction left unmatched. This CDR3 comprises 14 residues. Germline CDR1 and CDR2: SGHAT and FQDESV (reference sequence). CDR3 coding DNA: TGTGCCAGCAGCTTAGGGACAGGGCGTACTGAAGCTTTCTTT. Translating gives CASSLGTGRTEAFF.